This TCR beta chain derives from a study of blood T cell repertoires in COVID-19. For the study at large: The United States, Italy and Spain were the sources of the acute and convalescent COVID-19 samples. The cDNA or gDNA used as material had been derived from T cells, B-cell-depleted T cells, or PBMCs.

Authors' methods: Nucleated cell number was recorded as an estimate derived from reference gene primer amplification. The method was immunoSEQ multiplex PCR; TCRdb's version includes in-frame clones alone and lacks a portion of them. The D gene and trimming were derived from the DNA, and the V and J assignments and clone size from that table. The sample holds roughly 200,000 clones, around 80% seen once. Germline-derived CDR1 and CDR2 are SGHNT and YYREEE (reference sequence). Deletions cut 0 bases from V and 1 base from J, with 10 bases between. The CDR3 loop spans 15 amino acids. The J gene is TRBJ1-2, the V gene TRBV5-4; D gene ambiguous. The sequenced sample consisted of peripheral blood. This receptor was obtained from a woman older than 75 with active or convalescent COVID-19. The CDR3 loop reads CASSLDGRYNYGYTF. The CDR3 bases are TGTGCCAGCAGCTTGGACGGGAGATATAACTATGGCTACACCTTC.